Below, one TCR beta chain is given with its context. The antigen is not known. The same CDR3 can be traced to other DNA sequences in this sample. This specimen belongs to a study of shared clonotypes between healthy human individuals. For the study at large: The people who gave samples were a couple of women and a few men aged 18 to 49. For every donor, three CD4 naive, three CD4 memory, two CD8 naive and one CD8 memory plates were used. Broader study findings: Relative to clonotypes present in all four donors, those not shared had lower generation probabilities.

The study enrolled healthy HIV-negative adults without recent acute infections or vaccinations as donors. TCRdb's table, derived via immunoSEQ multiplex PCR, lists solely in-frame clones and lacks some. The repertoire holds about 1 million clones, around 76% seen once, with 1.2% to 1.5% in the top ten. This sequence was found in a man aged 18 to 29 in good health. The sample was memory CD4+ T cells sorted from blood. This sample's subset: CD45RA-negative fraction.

CDR3 loop: CASSYTENSPLHF. The CDR3 DNA follows: TGTGCCAGCAGTTATACAGAGAATTCACCCCTCCACTTT. The chain joins TRBV6-1 to TRBJ1-6; no clear D. Germline values: CDR1 MNHNS, CDR2 SASEGT. Between the trimmed V and J ends, which lost 5 bases and 7 bases, there was a span of 9 bases. The CDR3 is 13 amino acids.